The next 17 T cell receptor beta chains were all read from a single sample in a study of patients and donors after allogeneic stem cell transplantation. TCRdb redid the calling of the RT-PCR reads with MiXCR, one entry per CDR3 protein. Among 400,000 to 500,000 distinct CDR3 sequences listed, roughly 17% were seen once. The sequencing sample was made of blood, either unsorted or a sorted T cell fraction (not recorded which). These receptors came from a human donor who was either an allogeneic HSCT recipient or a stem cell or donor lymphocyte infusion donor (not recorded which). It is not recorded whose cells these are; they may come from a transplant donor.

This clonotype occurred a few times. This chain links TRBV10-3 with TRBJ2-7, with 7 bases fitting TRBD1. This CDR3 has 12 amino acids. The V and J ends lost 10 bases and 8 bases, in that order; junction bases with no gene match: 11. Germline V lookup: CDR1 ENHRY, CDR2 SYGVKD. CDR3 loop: CATKQGQNKQYF. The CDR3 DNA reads TGTGCCACCAAACAGGGGCAGAACAAGCAGTACTTC.

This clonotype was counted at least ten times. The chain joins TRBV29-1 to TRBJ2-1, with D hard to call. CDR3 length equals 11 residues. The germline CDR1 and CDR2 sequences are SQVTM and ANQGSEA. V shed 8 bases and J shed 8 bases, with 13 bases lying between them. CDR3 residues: CSLSLVDEQFF. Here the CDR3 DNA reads TGCAGCTTGTCGTTGGTGGATGAGCAGTTCTTC.

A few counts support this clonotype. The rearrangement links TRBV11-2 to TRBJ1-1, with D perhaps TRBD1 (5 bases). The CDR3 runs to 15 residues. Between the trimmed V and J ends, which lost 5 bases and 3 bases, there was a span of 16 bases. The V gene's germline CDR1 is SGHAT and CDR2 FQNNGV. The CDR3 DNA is TGTGCCAGCAGCCGTCCCTTCCGGGACGACACTGAAGCTTTCTTT. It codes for CASSRPFRDDTEAFF.

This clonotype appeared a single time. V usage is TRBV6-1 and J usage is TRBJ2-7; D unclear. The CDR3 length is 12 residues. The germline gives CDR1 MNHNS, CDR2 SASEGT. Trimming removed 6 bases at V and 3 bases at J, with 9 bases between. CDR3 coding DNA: TGTGCCAGCAGACACAACCGCTACGAGCAGTACTTC. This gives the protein CASRHNRYEQYF.

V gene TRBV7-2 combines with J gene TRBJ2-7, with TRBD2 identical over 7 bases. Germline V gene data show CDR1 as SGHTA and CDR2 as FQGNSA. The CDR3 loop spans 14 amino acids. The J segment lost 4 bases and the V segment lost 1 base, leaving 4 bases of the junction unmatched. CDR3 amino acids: CASSLEWGGYEQYF. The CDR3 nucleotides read TGTGCCAGCAGCTTAGAATGGGGGGGGTACGAGCAGTACTTC.

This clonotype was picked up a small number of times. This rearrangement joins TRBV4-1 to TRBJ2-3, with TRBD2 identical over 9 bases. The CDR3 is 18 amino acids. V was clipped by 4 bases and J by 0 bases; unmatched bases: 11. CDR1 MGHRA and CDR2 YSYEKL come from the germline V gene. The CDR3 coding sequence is TGCGCCAGCAGCCTGTCTACCGGGACTAGCAGAAGCACAGATACGCAGTATTTT. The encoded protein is CASSLSTGTSRSTDTQYF.

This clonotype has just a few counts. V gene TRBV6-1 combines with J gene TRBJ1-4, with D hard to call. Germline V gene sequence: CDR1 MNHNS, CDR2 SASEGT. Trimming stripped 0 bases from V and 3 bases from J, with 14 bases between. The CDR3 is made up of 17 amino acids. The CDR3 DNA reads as TGTGCCAGCAGTGAAGCGCTGCGGGCAAGATCTAATGAAAAACTGTTTTTT. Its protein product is CASSEALRARSNEKLFF.

The CDR3 spells CASSESGEGAGELFF. The CDR3 coding sequence is TGTGCCAGCAGTGAATCTGGTGAGGGGGCCGGGGAGCTGTTTTTT. V is TRBV25-1 and J is TRBJ2-2; possibly TRBD1 for D (6 bases). This CDR3 comprises 15 residues. The V end was cut by 1 base, the J end by 6 bases, with 12 bases between. The germline CDR1 and CDR2 sequences are MGHDK and SYGVNS. The full variable domain, completed using reference TRBV25-1 and TRBJ2-2, is EADIYQTPRYLVIGTGKKITLECSQTMGHDKMYWYQQDPGMELHLIHYSYGVNSTEKGDLSSESTVSRIRTEHFPLTLESARPSHTSQYLCASSESGEGAGELFFGEGSRLTVL.

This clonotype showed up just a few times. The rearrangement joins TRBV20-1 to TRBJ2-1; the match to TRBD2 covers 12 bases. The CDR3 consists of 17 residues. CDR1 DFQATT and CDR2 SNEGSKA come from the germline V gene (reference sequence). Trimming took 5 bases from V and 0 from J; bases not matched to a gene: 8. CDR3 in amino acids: CSACQMTSGSSYNEQFF. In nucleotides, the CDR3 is TGCAGTGCTTGTCAGATGACTAGCGGGAGCTCCTACAATGAGCAGTTCTTC.

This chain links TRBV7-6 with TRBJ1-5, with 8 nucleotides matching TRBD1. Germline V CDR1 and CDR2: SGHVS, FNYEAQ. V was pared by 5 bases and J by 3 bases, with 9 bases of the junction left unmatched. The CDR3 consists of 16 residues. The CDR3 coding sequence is TGTGCCAGCAGCCCAGTTACAGGGGGGGTCAATCAGCCCCAGCATTTT. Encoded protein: CASSPVTGGVNQPQHF.

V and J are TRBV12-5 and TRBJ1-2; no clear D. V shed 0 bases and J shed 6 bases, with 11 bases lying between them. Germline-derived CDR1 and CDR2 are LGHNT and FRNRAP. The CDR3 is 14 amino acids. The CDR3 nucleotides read TGTGCTAGTGGTTTGGTAGGAGGGCTGGATGGCTACACCTTC. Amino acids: CASGLVGGLDGYTF.

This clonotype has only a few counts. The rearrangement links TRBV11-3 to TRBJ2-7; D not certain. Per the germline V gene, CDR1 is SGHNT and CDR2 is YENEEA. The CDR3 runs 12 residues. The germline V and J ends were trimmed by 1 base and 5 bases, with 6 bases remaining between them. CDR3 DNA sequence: TGTGCCAGCAGCTTAGGTTACCACGAGCAGTACTTC. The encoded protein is CASSLGYHEQYF. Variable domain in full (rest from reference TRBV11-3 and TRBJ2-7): EAGVVQSPRYKIIEKKQPVAFWCNPISGHNTLYWYLQNLGQGPELLIRYENEEAVDDSQLPKDRFSAERLKGVDSTLKIQPAELGDSAVYLCASSLGYHEQYFGPGTRLTVT.

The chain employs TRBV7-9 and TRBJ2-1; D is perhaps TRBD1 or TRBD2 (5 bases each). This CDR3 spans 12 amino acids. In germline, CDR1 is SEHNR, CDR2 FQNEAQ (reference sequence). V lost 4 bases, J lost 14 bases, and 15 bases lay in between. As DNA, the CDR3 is TGTGCCAGCAGCTCCCAGGGAGCGGTGAAGTTCTTC. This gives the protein CASSSQGAVKFF.

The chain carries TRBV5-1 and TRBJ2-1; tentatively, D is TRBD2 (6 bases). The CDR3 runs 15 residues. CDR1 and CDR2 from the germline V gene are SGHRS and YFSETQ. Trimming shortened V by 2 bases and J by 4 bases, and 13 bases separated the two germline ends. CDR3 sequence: CASSFLGREYNEQFF. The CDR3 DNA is TGCGCCAGCAGCTTTTTAGGACGGGAGTACAATGAGCAGTTCTTC. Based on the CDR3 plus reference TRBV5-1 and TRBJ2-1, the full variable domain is KAGVTQTPRYLIKTRGQQVTLSCSPISGHRSVSWYQQTPGQGLQFLFEYFSETQRNKGNFPGRFSGRQFSNSRSEMNVSTLELGDSALYLCASSFLGREYNEQFFGPGTRLTVL.

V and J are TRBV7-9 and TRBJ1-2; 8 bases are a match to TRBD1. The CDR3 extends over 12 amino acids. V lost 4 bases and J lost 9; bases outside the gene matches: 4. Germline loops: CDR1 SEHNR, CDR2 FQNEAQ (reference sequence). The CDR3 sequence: CASSSGTGRYTF. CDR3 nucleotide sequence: TGTGCCAGCAGCTCAGGGACAGGTCGCTACACCTTC.

CDR3 sequence reads: CASSEPPRLQGLEQYF. Written as DNA, the CDR3 is TGTGCCAGCAGTGAACCCCCCCGGCTCCAGGGCCTAGAGCAGTACTTC. The chain combines TRBV2 with TRBJ2-7, with D possibly being TRBD1 (5 bases). CDR3 length: 16 residues. Trimming removed 2 bases from V and 7 bases from J, with 21 bases in between. Germline V gene lookup returns CDR1 SNHLY and CDR2 FYNNEI.

For the CDR3, the DNA is TGTGCCAGCAGCCAACGGACGCCAGCGGGAGGTATATACGAGCAGTACTTC. Amino acids: CASSQRTPAGGIYEQYF. The chain uses TRBV4-2 and TRBJ2-7; TRBD2 agrees at 9 bases. The CDR3 totals 17 residues. Germline V gene data show CDR1 as LGHNA and CDR2 as YNFKEQ. V was pared by 2 bases and J by 4 bases, with 12 bases of the junction left unmatched.